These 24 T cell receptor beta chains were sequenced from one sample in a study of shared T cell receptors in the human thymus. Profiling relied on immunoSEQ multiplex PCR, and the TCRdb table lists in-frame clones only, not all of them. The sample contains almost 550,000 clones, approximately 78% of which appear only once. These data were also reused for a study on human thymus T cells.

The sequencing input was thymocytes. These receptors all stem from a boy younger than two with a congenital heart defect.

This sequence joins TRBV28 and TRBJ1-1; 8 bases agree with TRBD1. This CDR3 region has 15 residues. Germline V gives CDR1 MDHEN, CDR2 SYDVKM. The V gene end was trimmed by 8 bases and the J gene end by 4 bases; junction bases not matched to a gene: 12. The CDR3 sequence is CASQEIGQGFTEAFF. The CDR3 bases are TGTGCCAGCCAAGAGATTGGACAGGGATTCACTGAAGCTTTCTTT.

The CDR3 sequence: CASSQVGLRQNEQFF. DNA of the CDR3: TGTGCCAGCAGCCAAGTGGGACTACGCCAAAACGAGCAGTTCTTC. The chain combines TRBV14 with TRBJ2-1; TRBD2 matches 7 bases. The germline CDR1 and CDR2 sequences are SGHDN and FVKESK. This CDR3 contains 15 residues. The J segment lost 10 bases and the V segment lost 1 base, leaving 10 bases of the junction unmatched.

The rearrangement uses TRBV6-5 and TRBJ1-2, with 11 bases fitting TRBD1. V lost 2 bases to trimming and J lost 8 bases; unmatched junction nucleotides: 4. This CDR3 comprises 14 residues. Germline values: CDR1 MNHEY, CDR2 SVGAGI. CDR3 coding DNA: TGTGCCAGCAGTTACCAGGGACAGGGGGAAGGCTACACCTTC. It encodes CASSYQGQGEGYTF.

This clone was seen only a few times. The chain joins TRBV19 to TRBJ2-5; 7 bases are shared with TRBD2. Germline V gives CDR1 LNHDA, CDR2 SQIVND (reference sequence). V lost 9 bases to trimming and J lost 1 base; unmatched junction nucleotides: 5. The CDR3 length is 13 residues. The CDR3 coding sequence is TGTGCCAGGAAGACTAGCAGCCAAGAGACCCAGTACTTC. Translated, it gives CARKTSSQETQYF.

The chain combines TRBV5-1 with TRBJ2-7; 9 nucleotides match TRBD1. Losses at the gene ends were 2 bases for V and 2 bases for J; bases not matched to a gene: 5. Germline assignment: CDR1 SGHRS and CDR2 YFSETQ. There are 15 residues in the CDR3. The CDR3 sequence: CASSFKGQGPYEQYF. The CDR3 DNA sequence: TGCGCCAGCAGCTTTAAGGGACAGGGACCCTACGAGCAGTACTTC.

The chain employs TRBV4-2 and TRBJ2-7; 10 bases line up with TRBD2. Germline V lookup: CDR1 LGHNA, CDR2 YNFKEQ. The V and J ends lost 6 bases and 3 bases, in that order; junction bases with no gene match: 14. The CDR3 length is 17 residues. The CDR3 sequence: CASSGPSGSPSYYEQYF. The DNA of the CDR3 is TGTGCCAGCAGTGGCCCTAGCGGGAGTCCTTCCTACTACGAGCAGTACTTC.

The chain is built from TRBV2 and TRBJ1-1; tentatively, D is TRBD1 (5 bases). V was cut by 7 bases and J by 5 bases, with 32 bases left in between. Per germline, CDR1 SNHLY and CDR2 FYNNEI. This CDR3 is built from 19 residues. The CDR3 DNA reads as TGTGCCAGCAACATATTAAAGGGGTACCAAGCACGAAGGGGTACTGAAGCTTTCTTT. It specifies CASNILKGYQARRGTEAFF.

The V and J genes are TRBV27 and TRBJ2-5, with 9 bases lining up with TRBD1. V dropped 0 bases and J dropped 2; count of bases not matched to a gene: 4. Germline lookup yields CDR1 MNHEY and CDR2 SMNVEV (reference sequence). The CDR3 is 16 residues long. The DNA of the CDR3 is TGTGCCAGCAGTTTATCGGAGGGACAGGGTCAAGAGACCCAGTACTTC. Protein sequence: CASSLSEGQGQETQYF.

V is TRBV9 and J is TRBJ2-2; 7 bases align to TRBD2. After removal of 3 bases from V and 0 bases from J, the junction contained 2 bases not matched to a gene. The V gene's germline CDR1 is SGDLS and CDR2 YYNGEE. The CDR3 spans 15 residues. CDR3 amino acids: CASSGDYSNTGELFF. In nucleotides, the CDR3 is TGTGCCAGCAGCGGGGACTACTCGAACACCGGGGAGCTGTTTTTT.

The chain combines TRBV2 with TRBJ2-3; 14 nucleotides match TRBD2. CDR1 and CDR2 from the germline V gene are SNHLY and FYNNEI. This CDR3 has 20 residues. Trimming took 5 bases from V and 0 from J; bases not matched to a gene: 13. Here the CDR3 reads CASSYGRGTSGSLSTDTQYF. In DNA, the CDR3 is TGTGCCAGCAGTTACGGACGAGGGACTAGCGGGAGTTTAAGCACAGATACGCAGTATTTT.

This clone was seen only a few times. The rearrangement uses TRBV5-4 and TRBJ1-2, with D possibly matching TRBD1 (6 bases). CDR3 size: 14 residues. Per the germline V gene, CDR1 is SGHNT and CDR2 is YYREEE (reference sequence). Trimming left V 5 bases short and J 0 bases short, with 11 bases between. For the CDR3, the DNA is TGTGCCAGCAGGTCCGGGACATCTAACTATGGCTACACCTTC. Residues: CASRSGTSNYGYTF.

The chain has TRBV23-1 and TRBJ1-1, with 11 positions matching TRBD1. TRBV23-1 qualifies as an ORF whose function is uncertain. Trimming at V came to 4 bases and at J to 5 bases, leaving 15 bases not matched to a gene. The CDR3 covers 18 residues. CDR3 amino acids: CASSLGRTGGKIGTEAFF. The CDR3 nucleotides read TGCGCCAGCAGTCTAGGAAGGACAGGGGGCAAGATAGGGACTGAAGCTTTCTTT.

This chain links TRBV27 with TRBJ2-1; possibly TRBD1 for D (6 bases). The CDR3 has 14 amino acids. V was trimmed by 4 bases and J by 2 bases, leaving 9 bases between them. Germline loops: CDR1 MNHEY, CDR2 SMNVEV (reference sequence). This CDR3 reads CASSSRGTYNEQFF. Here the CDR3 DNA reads TGTGCCAGCAGTTCCAGGGGTACCTACAATGAGCAGTTCTTC.

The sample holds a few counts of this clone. The CDR3 nucleotides are TGTGCCTGGAGTGTTGATCGACAACCTGAGCAGTACTTC. Amino acids: CAWSVDRQPEQYF. V gene TRBV30 combines with J gene TRBJ2-7; no clear D. V was cut by 0 bases and J by 7 bases, with 13 bases left in between. The CDR3 is 13 amino acids. Germline CDR1 is GTSNPN and CDR2 is SVGIG (reference sequence).

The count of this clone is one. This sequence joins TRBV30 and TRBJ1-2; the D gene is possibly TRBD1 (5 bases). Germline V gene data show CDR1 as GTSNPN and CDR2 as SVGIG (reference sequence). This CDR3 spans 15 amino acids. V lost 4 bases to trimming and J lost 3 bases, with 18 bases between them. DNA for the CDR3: TGTGCCTGGACGCTGGACACCACCGATTACTATGGCTACACCTTC. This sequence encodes CAWTLDTTDYYGYTF.

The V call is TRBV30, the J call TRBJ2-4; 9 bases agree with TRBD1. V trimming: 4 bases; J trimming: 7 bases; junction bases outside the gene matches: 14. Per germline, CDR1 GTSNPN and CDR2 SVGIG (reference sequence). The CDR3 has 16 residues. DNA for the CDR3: TGTGCCTGGATTCCGGAGCAACAGGGGGCTTTGAACATTCAGTACTTC. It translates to CAWIPEQQGALNIQYF.

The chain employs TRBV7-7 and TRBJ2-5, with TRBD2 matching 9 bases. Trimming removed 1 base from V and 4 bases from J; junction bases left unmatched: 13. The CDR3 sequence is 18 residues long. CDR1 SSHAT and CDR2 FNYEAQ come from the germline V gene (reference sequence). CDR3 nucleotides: TGTGCCAGCAGCTTAGTCGCGGGAGGGCCTCAGTTCATAGAGACCCAGTACTTC. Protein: CASSLVAGGPQFIETQYF. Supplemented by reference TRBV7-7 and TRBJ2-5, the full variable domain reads GAGVSQSPRYKVTKRGQDVTLRCDPISSHATLYWYQQALGQGPEFLTYFNYEAQPDKSGLPSDRFSAERPEGSISTLTIQRTEQRDSAMYRCASSLVAGGPQFIETQYFGPGTRLLVL.

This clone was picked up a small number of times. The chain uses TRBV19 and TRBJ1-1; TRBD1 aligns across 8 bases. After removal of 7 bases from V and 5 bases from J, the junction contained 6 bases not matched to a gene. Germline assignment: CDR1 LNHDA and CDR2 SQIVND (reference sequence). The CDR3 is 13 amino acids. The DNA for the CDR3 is TGTGCCAGTATCGAGACAGGGGAGACTGAAGCTTTCTTT. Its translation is CASIETGETEAFF.

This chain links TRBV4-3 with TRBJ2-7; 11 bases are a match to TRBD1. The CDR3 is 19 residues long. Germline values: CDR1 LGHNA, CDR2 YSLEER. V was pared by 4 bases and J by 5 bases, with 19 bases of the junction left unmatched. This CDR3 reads CASSLRTGGALAGEDEQYF. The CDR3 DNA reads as TGCGCCAGCAGCCTACGGACAGGGGGCGCATTAGCGGGAGAGGACGAGCAGTACTTC.

The CDR3 bases are TGCGCCAGCCCCAGGGGAGAGACTGAAGCTTTCTTT. Translated, it gives CASPRGETEAFF. This chain connects TRBV10-2 to TRBJ1-1; possible D gene TRBD1, 6 bases. The CDR3 spans 12 residues. The V end was cut by 8 bases, the J end by 5 bases, with 12 bases between. Germline V gene sequence: CDR1 WSHSY, CDR2 SAAADI.

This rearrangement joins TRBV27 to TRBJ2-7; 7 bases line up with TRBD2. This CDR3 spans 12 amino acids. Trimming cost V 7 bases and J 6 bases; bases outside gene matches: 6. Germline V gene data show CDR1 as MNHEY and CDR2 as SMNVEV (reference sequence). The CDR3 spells CASTQSGGEQYF. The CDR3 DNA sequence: TGTGCCAGCACGCAATCGGGGGGCGAGCAGTACTTC.

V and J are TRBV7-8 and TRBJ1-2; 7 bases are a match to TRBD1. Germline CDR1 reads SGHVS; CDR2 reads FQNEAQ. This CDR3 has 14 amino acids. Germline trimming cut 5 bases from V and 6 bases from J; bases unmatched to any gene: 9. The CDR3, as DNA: TGTGCCAGCAGCCCCGGGACAGTGGAGAATGGCTACACCTTC. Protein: CASSPGTVENGYTF.

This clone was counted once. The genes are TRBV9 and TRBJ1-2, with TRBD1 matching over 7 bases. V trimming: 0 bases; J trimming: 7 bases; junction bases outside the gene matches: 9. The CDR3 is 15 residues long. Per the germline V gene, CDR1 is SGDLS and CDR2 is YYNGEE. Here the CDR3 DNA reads TGTGCCAGCAGCGTAGCTGGGCAGGGGGAGCCTGGCTACACCTTC. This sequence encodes CASSVAGQGEPGYTF.

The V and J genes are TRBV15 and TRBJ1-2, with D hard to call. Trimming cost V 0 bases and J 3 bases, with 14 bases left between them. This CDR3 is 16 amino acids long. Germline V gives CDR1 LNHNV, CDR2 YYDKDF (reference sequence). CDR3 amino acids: CATSRDHEGSHYGYTF. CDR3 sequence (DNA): TGTGCCACCAGCAGAGATCACGAGGGATCGCACTATGGCTACACCTTC.